Below are 32 T cell receptor beta chains sequenced from a single sample in a study of blood T cell repertoires in COVID-19. TCRdb keeps only in-frame clones here, not all; method: immunoSEQ multiplex PCR. This sample yields around 300,000 clones, of which approximately 85% are seen a single time; 11% belongs to the top ten. Material for sequencing was peripheral blood. The receptors here all came from a woman in her 70s with acute or convalescent COVID-19.

The V and J genes are TRBV20-1 and TRBJ1-1; D may be TRBD1 (5 bases). V lost 7 bases to trimming and J lost 3 bases, with 9 bases between them. Germline values: CDR1 DFQATT, CDR2 SNEGSKA (reference sequence). The CDR3 is 11 residues long. Here the CDR3 DNA reads TGCAGTGGCGGCAGGGACACTGAAGCTTTCTTT. This codes for CSGGRDTEAFF.

J is TRBJ2-2 and V is TRBV7-2; D is possibly TRBD2 (6 bases). V lost 6 bases and J lost 3, with 11 bases in between. From germline, CDR1 is SGHTA and CDR2 FQGNSA. The CDR3 covers 14 residues. This CDR3 reads CASRSRGYTGELFF. CDR3 nucleotides: TGTGCCAGCAGGTCGCGGGGTTACACCGGGGAGCTGTTTTTT.

In this sample, this clone turned up a few times. The chain links TRBV11-1 to TRBJ2-1, with a tentative D call TRBD2 (5 bases). Germline assignment: CDR1 SGHAT and CDR2 FQDESV (reference sequence). The V end lost 5 bases, the J end lost 4 bases, and 18 bases lay between the germline ends. The CDR3 sequence is 16 residues long. The CDR3 nucleotides are TGTGCCAGCAGCCGCCCGGTACAGTCGGGATACAATGAGCAGTTCTTC. It yields the protein CASSRPVQSGYNEQFF.

The V and J genes are TRBV5-4 and TRBJ2-5, with D maybe TRBD1 (5 bases). Germline CDR1 SGHNT, CDR2 YYREEE (reference sequence). CDR3 size: 14 residues. Trimming pared 2 bases from V and 5 bases from J, leaving 13 bases between. The CDR3 region has the DNA TGTGCCAGCAGCTTCCAGGGTTTTTCGGAGACCCAGTACTTC. Its protein is CASSFQGFSETQYF.

The rearrangement uses TRBV7-2 and TRBJ1-1; D call uncertain. The length of the CDR3 is 16 residues. Deletions cut 5 bases from V and 4 bases from J, with 20 bases between. Germline CDR1 SGHTA, CDR2 FQGNSA. CDR3 DNA: TGTGCCAGCAGCCCAGACGGAGGCCGGTCACTCACTGAAGCTTTCTTT. Encoded protein: CASSPDGGRSLTEAFF.

The rearrangement links TRBV7-3 to TRBJ2-3, with TRBD2 matching over 8 bases. Germline V gene data show CDR1 as SGHTA and CDR2 as FQGTGA. The length of the CDR3 is 17 residues. Losses at the gene ends were 5 bases for V and 3 bases for J; bases not matched to a gene: 13. The CDR3 here is CASSLSGGGSETDTQYF. CDR3 sequence (DNA): TGTGCCAGCAGCCTCTCGGGCGGGGGGAGCGAGACAGATACGCAGTATTTT.

The chain combines TRBV6-5 with TRBJ2-7; no clear D. CDR1 is MNHEY and CDR2 is SVGAGI in the germline V gene. The CDR3 covers 13 residues. Trimming shortened V by 4 bases and J by 2 bases, and 9 bases separated the two germline ends. The DNA for the CDR3 is TGTGCCAGCAGTTTCAACCGGGCCTACGAGCAGTACTTC. This translates into CASSFNRAYEQYF.

The table lists this clone with a few counts. The V call is TRBV3-1 (or the pseudogene TRBV3-2), the J call TRBJ1-2; D is unresolved. Trimming took 3 bases from V and 4 from J, leaving 9 bases between them. The CDR3 is 13 residues long. Germline lookup yields CDR1 LGHDT and CDR2 YNNKEL (reference sequence). The CDR3 DNA reads as TGTGCCAGCAGCCAGAGGGCAGGCTATGGCTACACCTTC. It encodes CASSQRAGYGYTF.

The chain carries TRBV25-1 and TRBJ1-1; TRBD1 agrees at 7 bases. Germline lookup yields CDR1 MGHDK and CDR2 SYGVNS. The CDR3 consists of 16 residues. With 4 bases clipped from V and 0 bases from J, the junction kept 8 bases outside the gene matches. Written as DNA, the CDR3 is TGTGCCAGCAGTGCCCCGAGGACAGGCGTGAACACTGAAGCTTTCTTT. Translating gives CASSAPRTGVNTEAFF.

V usage is TRBV19 and J usage is TRBJ1-5; weak D call: TRBD1 (6 bases). This CDR3 region has 16 residues. The germline V and J ends were trimmed by 0 bases and 7 bases, with 16 bases remaining between them. CDR1 is LNHDA and CDR2 is SQIVND in the germline V gene (reference sequence). The chain's CDR3 is CASSIDLHRVGQPQHF. CDR3 nucleotide sequence: TGTGCCAGTAGTATAGATCTCCACAGGGTTGGACAGCCCCAGCATTTT.

The chain combines TRBV29-1 with TRBJ1-1; D unclear. CDR1 is SQVTM and CDR2 is ANQGSEA in the germline V gene. Trimming stripped 6 bases from V and 1 base from J, with 9 bases between. The CDR3 has 12 amino acids. CDR3 nucleotides: TGCAGCGTAGCCCGGGGGAACACTGAAGCTTTCTTT. It specifies CSVARGNTEAFF.

This rearrangement joins TRBV18 to TRBJ2-1; TRBD2 agrees at 9 bases. The CDR3 has 15 residues. The germline V gene has CDR1 KGHSH and CDR2 LQKENI. Trimming cost V 1 base and J 6 bases; bases outside gene matches: 4. CDR3: CASSPQAGGFNEQFF. CDR3 nucleotide sequence: TGTGCCAGCTCACCACAAGCGGGGGGCTTCAATGAGCAGTTCTTC.

This clone came up a few times. This rearrangement joins TRBV3-1 (or the pseudogene TRBV3-2) to TRBJ2-2; no clear D gene. Trimming left V 11 bases short and J 4 bases short, with 14 bases between. The CDR3 runs to 13 residues. Per germline, CDR1 LGHDT and CDR2 YNNKEL (reference sequence). Here the CDR3 reads CASSTPSTGELFF. The CDR3 region has the DNA TGTGCCTCCTCCACCCCGAGCACCGGGGAGCTGTTTTTT.

The V call is TRBV14, the J call TRBJ1-1; D might be TRBD1 (5 bases). Germline CDR1 SGHDN, CDR2 FVKESK. Trimming took 2 bases from V and 11 from J, leaving 12 bases between them. The CDR3 has 12 amino acids. In DNA, the CDR3 is TGTGCCAGCAGCCAATCGCCGGGGGGGGCTTTCTTT. It is translated as CASSQSPGGAFF.

The rearrangement uses TRBV2 and TRBJ1-6; 7 positions match TRBD1. The CDR3 is 14 residues long. The junction had 8 bases not matched to a gene; V was cut back by 5 bases and J by 10 bases. Germline values: CDR1 SNHLY, CDR2 FYNNEI. The CDR3 DNA reads TGTGCCAGCAGTTCACAGGGGACTGAGTCACCCCTCCACTTT. Translated: CASSSQGTESPLHF.

This rearrangement joins TRBV4-1 to TRBJ1-2, with D perhaps matching TRBD1 (5 bases). V lost 0 bases and J 10 bases, leaving 12 bases between the germline ends. The CDR3 has 13 residues. Germline CDR1 reads MGHRA; CDR2 reads YSYEKL. The DNA of the CDR3 is TGCGCCAGCAGCCAAGAGCTCGGCAGGGTCTACACCTTC. Protein: CASSQELGRVYTF.

This rearrangement joins TRBV10-3 to TRBJ1-2; 10 bases fit TRBD1. With V trimmed by 8 bases and J by 6 bases, 6 bases remained unmatched. Germline V lookup: CDR1 ENHRY, CDR2 SYGVKD. The CDR3 consists of 13 residues. CDR3 DNA sequence: TGTGCCATCCTCGAGACAGGGGGCGATGGCTACACCTTC. This gives the protein CAILETGGDGYTF.

The V call is TRBV5-1, the J call TRBJ2-7, with 7 bases lining up with TRBD2. Germline V gene sequence: CDR1 SGHRS, CDR2 YFSETQ. The CDR3 is 16 amino acids. Losses at the gene ends were 6 bases for V and 0 bases for J; bases not matched to a gene: 12. The CDR3 loop reads CASTRGSSGSSYEQYF. DNA of the CDR3: TGCGCCAGCACCCGGGGGTCTAGCGGAAGCTCCTACGAGCAGTACTTC.

The V call is TRBV18, the J call TRBJ1-1; TRBD1 might be the D (6 bases). The length of the CDR3 is 14 residues. V gave up 3 bases and J gave up 5 bases, with 13 bases separating them. Germline V CDR1 and CDR2: KGHSH, LQKENI. CDR3 in DNA: TGTGCCAGCTCACCGACGTACCAGGGGACTGAAGCTTTCTTT. The encoded protein is CASSPTYQGTEAFF.

The chain is built from TRBV29-1 and TRBJ1-1; 7 bases are a match to TRBD1. Germline assignment: CDR1 SQVTM and CDR2 ANQGSEA. The CDR3 runs 18 residues. The trim removed 2 bases at V and 2 bases at J, leaving 17 bases unmatched. CDR3 sequence (DNA): TGCAGCGTTGAATCTAAGTGGACAGGCCGACGCGATAACACTGAAGCTTTCTTT. Translated: CSVESKWTGRRDNTEAFF.

This chain joins TRBV11-2 and TRBJ2-4, with D perhaps TRBD1 (6 bases). V lost 3 bases and J lost 8, with 17 bases in between. The CDR3 length is 15 residues. Looked up from germline, CDR1 is SGHAT and CDR2 is FQNNGV. CDR3 nucleotides: TGTGCCAGCAGCTTGGTGGGCAGGGGTATGCACATTCAGTACTTC. Protein product: CASSLVGRGMHIQYF.

Points on this clone: Other DNA sequences of this sample code for an identical CDR3. This rearrangement joins TRBV6-5 to TRBJ2-7, with a possible D match to TRBD1 (5 bases). V lost 6 bases to trimming and J lost 4 bases, with 10 bases between them. Germline V gene data show CDR1 as MNHEY and CDR2 as SVGAGI. This CDR3 contains 12 residues. The CDR3: CASRADSYEQYF. The CDR3 nucleotides read TGTGCCAGCAGAGCAGACAGTTACGAGCAGTACTTC.

V usage is TRBV7-9 and J usage is TRBJ1-6; 10 bases map to TRBD1. Germline V gives CDR1 SEHNR, CDR2 FQNEAQ (reference sequence). The CDR3 is 16 residues long. Losses at the gene ends were 1 base for V and 9 bases for J; bases not matched to a gene: 6. This CDR3 reads CASSLEWTGGSSPLHF. DNA for the CDR3: TGTGCCAGCAGCTTAGAGTGGACAGGGGGGAGTTCACCCCTCCACTTT.

This rearrangement joins TRBV10-1 to TRBJ2-2, with a weak D call TRBD2 (5 bases). The CDR3 totals 15 residues. V gave up 3 bases and J gave up 4 bases, with 12 bases separating them. CDR1 is WNHNN, CDR2 SYGVQD, per germline (reference sequence). The CDR3 loop reads CASSEEGQITGELFF. In DNA form, the CDR3 reads TGCGCCAGCAGTGAAGAGGGTCAAATCACCGGGGAGCTGTTTTTT.

V gene TRBV14 combines with J gene TRBJ2-4, with TRBD1 matching 9 bases. V was pared by 3 bases and J by 0 bases, with 6 bases of the junction left unmatched. The CDR3 runs 17 residues. Germline loops: CDR1 SGHDN, CDR2 FVKESK. The CDR3 sequence: CASSHHGQGLAKNIQYF. The CDR3, as DNA: TGTGCCAGCAGCCATCACGGACAGGGGCTAGCCAAAAACATTCAGTACTTC.

V gene TRBV3-1 (or the pseudogene TRBV3-2) combines with J gene TRBJ1-5; the D is unclear. The CDR3 has 16 amino acids. In germline, CDR1 is LGHDT, CDR2 YNNKEL (reference sequence). Trimming pared 4 bases from V and 6 bases from J, leaving 19 bases between. The CDR3 nucleotides are TGTGCCAGCAGCCTTGGGGTTAAGGGAGAAGGTCAGCCCCAGCATTTT. This sequence encodes CASSLGVKGEGQPQHF.

The gene calls are TRBV7-8 and TRBJ1-3; unclear D gene. In germline, CDR1 is SGHVS, CDR2 FQNEAQ. This CDR3 comprises 14 residues. V shed 5 bases and J shed 0 bases, with 8 bases lying between them. CDR3 amino acids: CASSTSVSGNTIYF. The CDR3 DNA sequence: TGTGCCAGCAGCACCTCAGTCTCTGGAAACACCATATATTTT.

The CDR3 loop reads CASSLGGRGEAFF. Here the CDR3 DNA reads TGTGCCAGCAGCTTAGGAGGGCGGGGTGAAGCTTTCTTT. This chain connects TRBV11-2 to TRBJ1-1; D remains unclear. CDR1 is SGHAT and CDR2 is FQNNGV in the germline V gene. This CDR3 region has 13 residues. V was clipped by 1 base and J by 7 bases, with 10 bases between them.

This rearrangement joins TRBV4-1 to TRBJ2-3, with TRBD2 matching over 10 bases. Germline CDR1 and CDR2: MGHRA and YSYEKL. CDR3 size: 15 residues. V shed 4 bases and J 2 bases; nucleotides not matched to a gene: 3. The CDR3 nucleotides read TGCGCCAGCAGCCCGAGCGGGGGGGACACAGATACGCAGTATTTT. This codes for CASSPSGGDTDTQYF.

This chain uses TRBV3-1 (or the pseudogene TRBV3-2) with TRBJ2-7, with D tentatively TRBD2 (5 bases). V lost 3 bases and J lost 1, with 7 bases in between. Germline CDR1 is LGHDT and CDR2 is YNNKEL (reference sequence). The CDR3 sequence is 13 residues long. This chain's CDR3 is CASSHGVSYEQYF. The CDR3 DNA is TGTGCCAGCAGCCACGGGGTTTCCTACGAGCAGTACTTC.

This chain uses TRBV11-2 with TRBJ1-2; TRBD1 agrees at 7 bases. CDR3 length equals 14 residues. Germline loops: CDR1 SGHAT, CDR2 FQNNGV. After removal of 6 bases from V and 7 bases from J, the junction contained 11 bases not matched to a gene. The CDR3 bases are TGTGCCAGCAGTTTACTGATCGGGACAGTTGGCTACACCTTC. This translates into CASSLLIGTVGYTF.

The V and J genes are TRBV4-1 and TRBJ1-2, with 8 nucleotides matching TRBD1. V shed 1 base and J 8 bases; nucleotides not matched to a gene: 18. This CDR3 has 18 residues. Germline values: CDR1 MGHRA, CDR2 YSYEKL. CDR3 DNA: TGCGCCAGCAGCCAAGGGTATGGTAACAGGGGGAGATCTTACGGCTACACCTTC. It is translated as CASSQGYGNRGRSYGYTF.